Listed here are 19 T cell receptor beta chains from one sample, sequenced in a study of HIV-infected patients and healthy controls (TCRdb year 2014). Whole blood was used without cell fractionation, so all unsorted peripheral T cells were reflected in the repertoire. Library preparation used 5' RACE. Sequenced on an Illumina MiSeq. SuperScript III was used to reverse transcribe 500 ng RNA with primers targeting the alpha and beta constant regions. Alpha and beta chain libraries were generated separately via chain-specific third strand synthesis with multiplexing indices. Clones were called with MiXCR by TCRdb after fastp trimmed the public reads at Q25, and only in-frame beta chains were retained. One record per CDR3 amino acid sequence lists the most common genes and DNA. Present in this sample are about 3,300 distinct CDR3 sequences, about a fifth of which were seen just once. The top ten clones comprise around 30% of the sample.

Specimen: blood, collected before antiretroviral therapy. The receptors originated from an adult with HIV infection.

V is TRBV2 and J is TRBJ2-1; 9 bases map to TRBD2. This CDR3 region has 15 residues. Germline V gene sequence: CDR1 SNHLY, CDR2 FYNNEI. V was pared by 3 bases and J by 7 bases, with 7 bases of the junction left unmatched. The CDR3 coding sequence is TGTGCCAGCAGTGAGTTTAGCGGGGGCTGGAATGAGCAGTTCTTC. Translating gives CASSEFSGGWNEQFF.

The table lists this clonotype with a few counts. The V gene is TRBV27, the J gene TRBJ1-1; 7 bases agree with TRBD1. The germline CDR1 and CDR2 sequences are MNHEY and SMNVEV (reference sequence). The length of the CDR3 is 15 residues. After removal of 5 bases from V and 5 bases from J, the junction contained 11 bases not matched to a gene. The CDR3: CASSPHLTGITEAFF. CDR3 bases: TGTGCCAGCAGTCCCCATTTGACAGGGATTACTGAAGCTTTCTTT.

The chain has TRBV12-3 or TRBV12-4 and TRBJ2-5; 11 bases are a match to TRBD2. V shed 5 bases and J 1 base; nucleotides not matched to a gene: 9. This CDR3 is 17 amino acids long. The CDR3 region is CASSVYSGGAPQETQYF. In nucleotides, the CDR3 is TGTGCCAGCAGTGTCTATAGCGGGGGGGCCCCCCAAGAGACCCAGTACTTC.

This clonotype is classed as medium-sized. The genes are TRBV5-1 and TRBJ2-7; TRBD1 matches 11 bases. The germline V gene has CDR1 SGHRS and CDR2 YFSETQ. The length of the CDR3 is 15 residues. V dropped 3 bases and J dropped 0; count of bases not matched to a gene: 2. DNA for the CDR3: TGCGCCAGCAGCTCCGGGACAGGGGGCTCCTACGAGCAGTACTTC. This translates into CASSSGTGGSYEQYF.

Sample share makes this clonotype medium-sized. The chain employs TRBV19 and TRBJ2-1; D call uncertain. This CDR3 region has 13 residues. The germline V gene has CDR1 LNHDA and CDR2 SQIVND (reference sequence). V dropped 9 bases and J dropped 7 bases, with 16 bases sitting between them. The CDR3, as DNA: TGTGCCAGCACATGGGGTCTAGATAATGAGCAGTTCTTC. Translation gives CASTWGLDNEQFF.

V is TRBV7-9 and J is TRBJ1-4; D gene ambiguous. The germline CDR1 and CDR2 sequences are SEHNR and FQNEAQ (reference sequence). The CDR3 consists of 16 residues. Deletions cut 4 bases from V and 1 base from J, with 13 bases between. CDR3 loop: CASSSHLQRTNEKLFF. CDR3 DNA: TGTGCCAGCAGCTCCCACCTCCAGCGAACTAATGAAAAACTGTTTTTT.

This chain joins TRBV29-1 and TRBJ2-1; TRBD1 matches 9 bases. This CDR3 is 16 amino acids long. V shed 2 bases, J shed 6 bases, and the junction held 11 bases outside the gene matches. Germline CDR1 reads SQVTM; CDR2 reads ANQGSEA. CDR3 in amino acids: CSVERPDRGFVNEQFF. The CDR3 DNA follows: TGCAGCGTTGAACGCCCGGACAGGGGCTTTGTCAATGAGCAGTTCTTC.

Details on this clonotype: A much larger clone differs from this one at a single base, so this may be a read error. The chain combines TRBV9 with TRBJ1-5; possibly TRBD1 for D (6 bases). Trimming cost V 6 bases and J 3 bases, with 16 bases left between them. The CDR3 contains 15 residues. Germline CDR1 and CDR2: SGDLS and YYNGEE. The CDR3, as DNA: TGTGCCAGCATCCCTGGGGGGCTTGACAATCAGCCCCAGCATTTT. Translation gives CASIPGGLDNQPQHF.

The CDR3 here is CASGYGTMGSPLHF. CDR3 DNA sequence: TGTGCTAGTGGCTACGGGACAATGGGTTCACCCCTCCACTTT. This sequence joins TRBV12-5 and TRBJ1-6, with D possibly matching TRBD1 (6 bases). Looked up from germline, CDR1 is LGHNT and CDR2 is FRNRAP. Trimming took off 6 bases at V and 9 bases at J, with 15 bases between the two ends. This CDR3 region has 14 residues.

The chain carries TRBV5-1 and TRBJ1-1, with TRBD1 as a possible D gene (5 bases). The CDR3 totals 12 residues. The V end lost 3 bases, the J end lost 7 bases, and 10 bases lay between the germline ends. The germline V gene has CDR1 SGHRS and CDR2 YFSETQ. CDR3 bases: TGCGCCAGCAGCTATGGACATTGTGAAGCTTTCTTT. Its protein product is CASSYGHCEAFF.

This clonotype qualifies as medium-sized. The V call is TRBV5-5, the J call TRBJ2-3; D is possibly TRBD1 (5 bases). Germline V gene sequence: CDR1 SGHKS, CDR2 YYEKEE (reference sequence). V shed 0 bases and J shed 4 bases, with 15 bases lying between them. The CDR3 is 16 amino acids. The CDR3 bases are TGTGCCAGCAGCTTGGCCGTTGGTGGGGCGTCAGATACGCAGTATTTT. Its protein product is CASSLAVGGASDTQYF.

This clonotype ranks as medium-sized. The rearrangement uses TRBV9 and TRBJ1-2; D gene uncertain. This CDR3 has 18 residues. Germline CDR1 and CDR2: SGDLS and YYNGEE. The V gene lost 0 bases and the J gene lost 4 bases, with 22 bases spanning the gap. CDR3 residues: CASSVGETAQSLSYGYTF. The CDR3 nucleotides read TGTGCCAGCAGCGTAGGGGAGACTGCCCAATCACTTTCCTATGGCTACACCTTC.

V is TRBV3-1 and J is TRBJ2-6; no reliable D call. The germline V gene has CDR1 LGHDT and CDR2 YNNKEL (reference sequence). V shed 4 bases and J shed 0 bases, with 10 bases lying between them. The CDR3 spans 16 residues. The CDR3, as DNA: TGTGCCAGCAGCCGGTCAGATATCTCTGGGGCCAACGTCCTGACTTTC. Protein product: CASSRSDISGANVLTF. Variable domain in full (rest from reference TRBV3-1 and TRBJ2-6): DTAVSQTPKYLVTQMGNDKSIKCEQNLGHDTMYWYKQDSKKFLKIMFSYNNKELIINETVPNRFSPKSPDKAHLNLHINSLELGDSAVYFCASSRSDISGANVLTFGAGSRLTVL.

This sequence joins TRBV20-1 and TRBJ1-1; 9 bases are shared with TRBD1. Germline-derived CDR1 and CDR2 are DFQATT and SNEGSKA (reference sequence). This CDR3 region has 13 residues. With V trimmed by 6 bases and J by 7 bases, 9 bases remained unmatched. CDR3 coding DNA: TGCAGTGCCCGAGACAGGGGGGAGAGTGAAGCTTTCTTT. Its translation: CSARDRGESEAFF.

By share, this clonotype counts as medium-sized. The chain carries TRBV29-1 and TRBJ2-2; no clear D. Per the germline V gene, CDR1 is SQVTM and CDR2 is ANQGSEA. Trimming cost V 5 bases and J 1 base, with 8 bases left between them. CDR3 length: 13 amino acids. CDR3 DNA: TGCAGCGTTTTATTTGGGAACACCGGGGAGCTGTTTTTT. This sequence encodes CSVLFGNTGELFF.

This clonotype showed up just a few times. The rearrangement links TRBV20-1 to TRBJ2-5, with 15 positions matching TRBD2. V dropped 0 bases and J dropped 5; count of bases not matched to a gene: 10. Germline V CDR1 and CDR2: DFQATT, SNEGSKA (reference sequence). This CDR3 spans 18 amino acids. CDR3: CSARDRFKGTSGGETQYF. The CDR3 coding sequence is TGCAGTGCTAGAGATAGATTTAAGGGGACTAGCGGGGGGGAGACCCAGTACTTC.

The table lists this clonotype with a few counts. The genes are TRBV4-1 and TRBJ1-3; weak D call: TRBD1 (5 bases). V dropped 0 bases and J dropped 2 bases, with 11 bases sitting between them. CDR3 length: 16 amino acids. The V gene's germline CDR1 is MGHRA and CDR2 YSYEKL. CDR3 nucleotide sequence: TGCGCCAGCAGCCAAGAGAGGGGTTCGGCTGGAAACACCATATATTTT. It encodes CASSQERGSAGNTIYF.

A remark on this clonotype: A much larger clone is a single base away; this may be a read error. The chain has TRBV5-1 and TRBJ1-1; D possibly corresponds to TRBD1 (5 bases). Trimming pared 5 bases from V and 0 bases from J, leaving 20 bases between. The length of the CDR3 is 17 residues. Looked up from germline, CDR1 is SGHRS and CDR2 is YFSETQ. The chain's CDR3 is CASRSGMGRNMNTEAFF. The CDR3 DNA is TGCGCCAGCAGATCGGGGATGGGACGGAATATGAACACTGAAGCTTTCTTT.

The rearrangement links TRBV6-1 to TRBJ2-5; TRBD2 might be the D (5 bases). Germline CDR1 reads MNHNS; CDR2 reads SASEGT. V was shortened by 6 bases and J by 4 bases, with 15 bases between the two germline ends. The CDR3 is 14 amino acids. CDR3 bases: TGTGCCAGCAGAACGGGATCCGCGACAGAGACCCAGTACTTC. Protein: CASRTGSATETQYF.